A single sample is the source of the 12 T cell receptor beta chains below, sequenced in a study of shared clonotypes between healthy human individuals. Profiled with immunoSEQ multiplex PCR; TCRdb holds only in-frame clones, not every one. The sample includes over a million clones, more than 95% of them seen just once. The sample comprised naive CD4+ T cells sorted from blood. The subset denotes: CD45RA+ positively selected. The receptors come from a man aged 25-45 years in good health.

This chain joins TRBV10-3 and TRBJ2-7; D possibly corresponds to TRBD2 (6 bases). Germline V gene data show CDR1 as ENHRY and CDR2 as SYGVKD. CDR3 length equals 15 residues. The V end was cut by 1 base, the J end by 0 bases, with 10 bases between. The CDR3, as DNA: TGTGCCATCAGTGAGTACCGGGGGTACTCCTACGAGCAGTACTTC. Its translation is CAISEYRGYSYEQYF.

This rearrangement joins TRBV27 to TRBJ2-6; 7 nucleotides line up with TRBD1. CDR3 length: 18 amino acids. The V segment lost 6 bases and the J segment 0 bases; nucleotides outside the gene matches: 11. Looked up from germline, CDR1 is MNHEY and CDR2 is SMNVEV (reference sequence). CDR3 in DNA: TGTGCCAGCAGCTTAGGGTCAGGGGGAAGCTCTGGGGCCAACGTCCTGACTTTC. Translating gives CASSLGSGGSSGANVLTF.

V is TRBV5-1 and J is TRBJ2-3; no reliable D call. Germline CDR1 and CDR2: SGHRS and YFSETQ. The CDR3 covers 13 residues. Trimming stripped 0 bases from V and 4 bases from J, with 6 bases between. Here the CDR3 reads CASSLESADTQYF. CDR3 coding DNA: TGCGCCAGCAGCTTGGAGTCGGCAGATACGCAGTATTTT.

Written as DNA, the CDR3 is TGTGCCAGCAGCTTATCTCGTTTTTCGGCAGGGCCGAGCACCGGGGAGCTGTTTTTT. Translated: CASSLSRFSAGPSTGELFF. This chain links TRBV11-2 with TRBJ2-2; D is perhaps TRBD1 (5 bases). Germline values: CDR1 SGHAT, CDR2 FQNNGV. This CDR3 region has 19 residues. V lost 2 bases and J 4 bases, leaving 23 bases between the germline ends.

The chain recombines TRBV28 with TRBJ1-4, with a possible D match to TRBD1 (6 bases). The CDR3 is made up of 16 amino acids. The V end was cut by 7 bases, the J end by 1 base, with 16 bases between. Germline CDR1 MDHEN, CDR2 SYDVKM. The CDR3 sequence: CASTNRATLTNEKLFF. CDR3 nucleotide sequence: TGTGCCAGCACCAACAGGGCGACTCTAACTAATGAAAAACTGTTTTTT.

In this sample, this clone turned up once. V usage is TRBV5-1 and J usage is TRBJ1-4, with D hard to call. V lost 0 bases and J 7 bases, leaving 7 bases between the germline ends. The CDR3 consists of 13 residues. Germline V gene lookup returns CDR1 SGHRS and CDR2 YFSETQ. CDR3 DNA sequence: TGCGCCAGCAGCTTGGACGCCATTGAAAAACTGTTTTTT. As protein: CASSLDAIEKLFF.

The rearrangement links TRBV7-9 to TRBJ1-3; 7 bases agree with TRBD1. CDR3 length: 14 amino acids. The germline CDR1 and CDR2 sequences are SEHNR and FQNEAQ (reference sequence). Unmatched junction bases numbered 4, after V lost 5 bases and J lost 3 bases. This chain's CDR3 is CASSEDRSGNTIYF. Written as DNA, the CDR3 is TGTGCCAGCAGCGAGGACAGGAGTGGAAACACCATATATTTT.

The chain employs TRBV27 and TRBJ2-7; no reliable D call. The ends were cut back, 5 bases at V and 1 base at J, with 18 bases in the middle. This CDR3 spans 16 amino acids. From germline, CDR1 is MNHEY and CDR2 SMNVEV (reference sequence). The CDR3 protein is CASSSRARTGSYEQYF. DNA for the CDR3: TGTGCCAGCAGTAGCCGAGCGCGGACCGGTTCCTACGAGCAGTACTTC.

The gene calls are TRBV11-3 and TRBJ2-3, with 8 bases that match TRBD2. Germline lookup yields CDR1 SGHNT and CDR2 YENEEA. CDR3 length: 15 residues. V gave up 6 bases and J gave up 3 bases; unmatched junction bases: 8. Here the CDR3 reads CASSPGSGSTDTQYF. The CDR3 DNA follows: TGTGCCAGCAGTCCCGGGAGCGGGAGTACAGATACGCAGTATTTT.

This sequence joins TRBV9 and TRBJ2-7; no clear D. The CDR3 loop spans 15 amino acids. Trimming took off 0 bases at V and 3 bases at J, with 13 bases between the two ends. Per germline, CDR1 SGDLS and CDR2 YYNGEE. The CDR3 DNA follows: TGTGCCAGCAGCGTAGGTGGCGACCCTTACTACGAGCAGTACTTC. The encoded protein is CASSVGGDPYYEQYF.

This clone was seen more than once but under ten times. V and J are TRBV5-1 and TRBJ2-1; D may match TRBD1 or TRBD2 (6 bases each). The CDR3 sequence is 17 residues long. In germline, CDR1 is SGHRS, CDR2 YFSETQ. Trimming took 4 bases from V and 8 from J, leaving 25 bases between them. CDR3 bases: TGCGCCAGCAGCCCCGGGGTCGGGGGATGGGGGGCGGATGAGCAGTTCTTC. Its translation is CASSPGVGGWGADEQFF.

This sequence joins TRBV2 and TRBJ1-1; D is uncertain. The CDR3 has 15 residues. Trimming cost V 4 bases and J 3 bases, with 15 bases left between them. Germline V lookup: CDR1 SNHLY, CDR2 FYNNEI. CDR3 in amino acids: CASSGARIGDTEAFF. The CDR3, as DNA: TGTGCCAGCAGTGGAGCGCGGATCGGGGACACTGAAGCTTTCTTT. The full variable domain, rest sourced from reference TRBV2 and TRBJ1-1, is EPEVTQTPSHQVTQMGQEVILRCVPISNHLYFYWYRQILGQKVEFLVSFYNNEISEKSEIFDDQFSVERPDGSNFTLKIRSTKLEDSAMYFCASSGARIGDTEAFFGQGTRLTVV.